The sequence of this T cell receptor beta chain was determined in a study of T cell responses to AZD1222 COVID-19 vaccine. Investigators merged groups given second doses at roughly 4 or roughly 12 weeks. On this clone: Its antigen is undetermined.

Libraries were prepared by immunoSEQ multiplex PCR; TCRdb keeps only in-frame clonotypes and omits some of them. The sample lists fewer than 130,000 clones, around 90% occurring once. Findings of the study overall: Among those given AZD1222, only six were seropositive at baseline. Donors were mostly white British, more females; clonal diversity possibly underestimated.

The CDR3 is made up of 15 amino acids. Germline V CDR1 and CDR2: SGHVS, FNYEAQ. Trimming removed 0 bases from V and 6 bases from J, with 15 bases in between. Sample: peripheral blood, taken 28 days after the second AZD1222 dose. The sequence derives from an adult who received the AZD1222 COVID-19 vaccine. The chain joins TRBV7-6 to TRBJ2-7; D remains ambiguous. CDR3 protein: CASSLAPMSTGEQYF. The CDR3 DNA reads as TGTGCCAGCAGCTTAGCACCTATGTCTACTGGCGAGCAGTACTTC.